The 2 T cell receptor beta chains reported below all come from one sample, sequenced in a study of glioma-infiltrating T cells. Amplification of TCR alpha and beta CDR3 regions from RNA used iRepertoire nested multiplex PCR. TCRdb passed the multiplex PCR reads through MiXCR, listing each CDR3 protein once. The table shows about 140,000 distinct CDR3 sequences, with about two fifths occurring only once. Source material: glioma tissue, nonneoplastic brain tissue, or PBMCs (not recorded which). All receptors come from a human donor with low-grade glioma or glioblastoma, undergoing nonglioma brain surgery, or in good health (not recorded which).

The chain combines TRBV6-1 with TRBJ1-5; tentative D call: TRBD1 (6 bases). The CDR3 runs to 14 residues. CDR1 MNHNS and CDR2 SASEGT come from the germline V gene. Trimming cost V 3 bases and J 4 bases, with 10 bases left between them. The CDR3 region is CASSDGQQNQPQHF. As DNA, the CDR3 is TGTGCCAGCAGTGACGGACAGCAAAATCAGCCCCAGCATTTT.

The rearrangement uses TRBV4-1 and TRBJ2-5; D possibly corresponds to TRBD1 (6 bases). Trimming stripped 3 bases from V and 2 bases from J, with 10 bases between. The CDR3 has 14 residues. Looked up from germline, CDR1 is MGHRA and CDR2 is YSYEKL. CDR3: CASSQTDSQETQYF. CDR3 bases: TGCGCCAGCAGCCAGACGGACAGTCAAGAGACCCAGTACTTC.